The 17 T cell receptor beta chains below all came from one sample that was sequenced in a study of blood T cell repertoires in COVID-19. Some clones are missing from TCRdb's copy, which holds only in-frame ones; the method was immunoSEQ multiplex PCR. The data show approximately 100,000 clones, around 85% seen once. Sequenced: peripheral blood. These TCRs come from a man aged 55 to 69 with acute or convalescent COVID-19.

The chain uses TRBV6-1 and TRBJ1-2; 8 bases are shared with TRBD1. The CDR3 has 15 residues. V lost 3 bases to trimming and J lost 0 bases; unmatched junction nucleotides: 3. Germline-derived CDR1 and CDR2 are MNHNS and SASEGT. DNA for the CDR3: TGTGCCAGCAGTGAGTGGACAGGGTCTAACTATGGCTACACCTTC. Amino acid sequence: CASSEWTGSNYGYTF.

This clone was found a few times. This chain uses TRBV9 with TRBJ2-7; maybe TRBD1 (6 bases). CDR1 is SGDLS, CDR2 YYNGEE, per germline. There are 15 residues in the CDR3. V was pared by 0 bases and J by 4 bases, with 14 bases between. The CDR3 loop is CASSVEPGTNYEQYF. The CDR3 nucleotides are TGTGCCAGCAGCGTAGAGCCCGGGACAAATTACGAGCAGTACTTC.

The rearrangement links TRBV28 to TRBJ1-5, with a tentative D call TRBD1 (6 bases). This CDR3 comprises 15 residues. Germline V gene data show CDR1 as MDHEN and CDR2 as SYDVKM. The V end was cut by 10 bases, the J end by 1 base, with 17 bases between. The CDR3: CAITPGDTSNQPQHF. The CDR3 nucleotides read TGTGCCATCACTCCCGGGGACACAAGCAATCAGCCCCAGCATTTT.

The CDR3 region has the DNA TGTGCCAGTAGTTCCACGGGGGGGGCGGGTGAAAAACTGTTTTTT. This translates into CASSSTGGAGEKLFF. The rearrangement links TRBV19 to TRBJ1-4; D possibly corresponds to TRBD1 (6 bases). Germline CDR1 reads LNHDA; CDR2 reads SQIVND (reference sequence). With 5 bases removed from V and 7 bases from J, the gap between germline ends came to 17 bases. This CDR3 comprises 15 residues. The full variable domain, rest sourced from reference TRBV19 and TRBJ1-4, is DGGITQSPKYLFRKEGQNVTLSCEQNLNHDAMYWYRQDPGQGLRLIYYSQIVNDFQKGDIAEGYSVSREKKESFPLTVTSAQKNPTAFYLCASSSTGGAGEKLFFGSGTQLSVL.

For the CDR3, the DNA is TGCGCCAGCAGCCTTGGAGAGGACAGGGATGTGGAGACCCAGTACTTC. As protein: CASSLGEDRDVETQYF. The chain is built from TRBV4-3 and TRBJ2-5; TRBD1 matches 8 bases. Germline V lookup: CDR1 LGHNA, CDR2 YSLEER. The CDR3 has 16 residues. V trimming: 4 bases; J trimming: 5 bases; junction bases outside the gene matches: 12.

The rearrangement links TRBV7-9 to TRBJ1-6; no clear D gene. Germline CDR1 is SEHNR and CDR2 is FQNEAQ (reference sequence). V gave up 2 bases and J gave up 9 bases, with 11 bases separating them. The CDR3 consists of 14 residues. This chain's CDR3 is CASSLSRLGSPLHF. The CDR3 DNA reads as TGTGCCAGCAGCTTAAGCAGGTTAGGTTCACCCCTCCACTTT.

The rearrangement uses TRBV18 and TRBJ2-1, with D maybe TRBD1 (6 bases). The length of the CDR3 is 14 residues. Germline V gives CDR1 KGHSH, CDR2 LQKENI. Trimming shortened V by 5 bases and J by 3 bases, and 11 bases separated the two germline ends. The CDR3 DNA sequence: TGTGCCAGCTCAGGGGGCCTGAACTACAATGAGCAGTTCTTC. This encodes CASSGGLNYNEQFF. The entire variable domain, with the rest obtained from reference TRBV18 and TRBJ2-1, is as follows: NAGVMQNPRHLVRRRGQEARLRCSPMKGHSHVYWYRQLPEEGLKFMVYLQKENIIDESGMPKERFSAEFPKEGPSILRIQQVVRGDSAAYFCASSGGLNYNEQFFGPGTRLTVL.

V and J are TRBV6-2 or TRBV6-3 and TRBJ2-7; 8 nucleotides match TRBD1. V lost 6 bases and J lost 2; bases outside the gene matches: 9. The germline gives CDR1 MNHEY, CDR2 SVGEGT. The CDR3 totals 15 residues. The CDR3 coding sequence is TGTGCCAGCAGCTCAGCCGGGACAGGTACCTACGAGCAGTACTTC. Translating it yields CASSSAGTGTYEQYF.

The chain carries TRBV19 and TRBJ2-3; 9 bases map to TRBD1. V was pared by 5 bases and J by 5 bases, with 14 bases of the junction left unmatched. This CDR3 contains 17 residues. Germline CDR1 LNHDA, CDR2 SQIVND (reference sequence). The CDR3 region has the DNA TGTGCCAGTAGTCCCCAAGCGCCGGGACAGGGTATAGATACGCAGTATTTT. Its translation is CASSPQAPGQGIDTQYF.

This chain connects TRBV27 to TRBJ1-6; 7 bases line up with TRBD1. The V segment lost 5 bases and the J segment 2 bases; nucleotides outside the gene matches: 6. In germline, CDR1 is MNHEY, CDR2 SMNVEV (reference sequence). The CDR3 has 16 residues. CDR3 amino acids: CASSVEGAPYNSPLHF. In nucleotides, the CDR3 is TGTGCCAGCAGTGTGGAGGGGGCACCCTATAATTCACCCCTCCACTTT.

The rearrangement joins TRBV21-1 to TRBJ1-5. TRBV21-1 is tagged as a pseudogene. The CDR3 spans 17 residues. CDR3 coding DNA: TGTGCCAGCACCAAGTCGGGACTCAGGGTCGTTTGGCAGCCCCAGCATTTT. Translation gives CASTKSGLRVVWQPQHF.

This sequence joins TRBV5-1 and TRBJ1-1, with TRBD1 matching over 8 bases. V dropped 0 bases and J dropped 0; count of bases not matched to a gene: 4. The germline CDR1 and CDR2 sequences are SGHRS and YFSETQ. The CDR3 extends over 16 amino acids. The CDR3 loop is CASSLGRTGMNTEAFF. DNA of the CDR3: TGCGCCAGCAGCTTGGGGAGGACAGGGATGAACACTGAAGCTTTCTTT.

The chain couples TRBV5-4 to TRBJ2-5; 8 positions match TRBD1. CDR3 size: 15 residues. The J segment lost 2 bases and the V segment lost 4 bases, leaving 7 bases of the junction unmatched. Germline V gene lookup returns CDR1 SGHNT and CDR2 YYREEE (reference sequence). The DNA of the CDR3 is TGTGCCAGCAGCACGGACAGGGTCAGACAAGAGACCCAGTACTTC. Translating it yields CASSTDRVRQETQYF.

This sequence joins TRBV19 and TRBJ2-7; D is perhaps TRBD2 (6 bases). V was trimmed by 7 bases and J by 4 bases, leaving 20 bases between them. CDR1 is LNHDA and CDR2 is SQIVND in the germline V gene (reference sequence). The CDR3 contains 15 residues. CDR3 DNA: TGTGCCAGTAAGATGGGACTTTCTGGGGGGTACGAGCAGTACTTC. Translated: CASKMGLSGGYEQYF.

This clone came up once. The rearrangement uses TRBV2 and TRBJ1-3; D is perhaps TRBD1 (6 bases). Germline V CDR1 and CDR2: SNHLY, FYNNEI. The V gene lost 6 bases and the J gene lost 4 bases, with 13 bases spanning the gap. The length of the CDR3 is 14 residues. The CDR3 region has the DNA TGTGCCAGCAGCACCGGGACAATAGGAAACACCATATATTTT. Amino acid sequence: CASSTGTIGNTIYF. Together with reference TRBV2 and TRBJ1-3, the CDR3 gives the full variable domain: EPEVTQTPSHQVTQMGQEVILRCVPISNHLYFYWYRQILGQKVEFLVSFYNNEISEKSEIFDDQFSVERPDGSNFTLKIRSTKLEDSAMYFCASSTGTIGNTIYFGEGSWLTVV.

This sequence joins TRBV28 and TRBJ1-3, with unresolved D. V dropped 4 bases and J dropped 4 bases, with 8 bases sitting between them. Germline loops: CDR1 MDHEN, CDR2 SYDVKM. The CDR3 has 13 residues. The CDR3 bases are TGTGCCAGCAGTTCAGGCCTAGGAAACACCATATATTTT. Its translation: CASSSGLGNTIYF.

The chain is built from TRBV3-1 (or the pseudogene TRBV3-2) and TRBJ1-1; the match to TRBD1 covers 8 bases. CDR1 and CDR2 from the germline V gene are LGHDT and YNNKEL (reference sequence). V gave up 7 bases and J gave up 5 bases; unmatched junction bases: 9. The CDR3 loop spans 14 amino acids. DNA for the CDR3: TGTGCCAGCACCCCCGACAGGGGATGGACTGAAGCTTTCTTT. Translated: CASTPDRGWTEAFF.